This T cell receptor (beta chain) was recorded in a study of follicular helper T cells after annual influenza vaccination. Across the whole study: Days 0, 7 and 28 post-vaccination were the blood draw times. Findings and limits, study-wide: Most later recoveries of Day 7 ICOS+CD38+ clones were ICOS-CD38- cTfh.

This CDR3 region has 14 residues. Germline assignment: CDR1 MNHNS and CDR2 SASEGT. Trimming stripped 7 bases from V and 3 bases from J, with 16 bases between. Time point described: 2014-2015 season, 7 days after vaccination. Sequencing of TCRB used Survey level resolution. The data were produced by immunoSEQ multiplex PCR, yet TCRdb's version contains in-frame clones alone and is incomplete. The data show 3,900 or so clones, roughly 82% seen once. In the case of this clone: Its target is not known.

The starting material was CXCR5- memory CD4+ T cells sorted from blood, obtained 7 days after influenza vaccination. V is TRBV6-1 and J is TRBJ2-7, with TRBD2 as a possible D gene (5 bases). The source is an adult who received the influenza vaccine. CDR3 in DNA: TGTGCCAGCAATTTGGCGGGCGGCAACTACGAGCAGTACTTC. This translates into CASNLAGGNYEQYF.